The 32 T cell receptor beta chains in this list originate from one sample, sequenced in a study. Generated by immunoSEQ multiplex PCR, the TCRdb table keeps only in-frame clones and is missing some. The data show 45,000 to 60,000 clones, 85% to 95% seen once. Sequencing input: PBMCs. The origin of the receptors is a man aged 35 to 55 with rheumatoid arthritis.

In DNA form, the CDR3 reads TGTGCCAGCAGCTTGATAGCGGGAGGGCCAGGCGATGAGCAGTTCTTC. This gives the protein CASSLIAGGPGDEQFF. The chain combines TRBV7-3 with TRBJ2-1; 11 nucleotides align to TRBD2. J lost 8 bases, V lost 3 bases, and 9 bases had no gene match. The V gene's germline CDR1 is SGHTA and CDR2 FQGTGA. CDR3 length: 16 amino acids.

The CDR3 DNA follows: TGTGCCAGTAGTATAGGAACAGGAACCACTGAAGCTTTCTTT. Translated, it gives CASSIGTGTTEAFF. The rearrangement uses TRBV19 and TRBJ1-1; D might be TRBD1 (5 bases). Germline V CDR1 and CDR2: LNHDA, SQIVND (reference sequence). Trimming removed 1 base at V and 4 bases at J, with 10 bases between. This CDR3 region has 14 residues.

The chain recombines TRBV14 with TRBJ1-1, with D perhaps TRBD1 (6 bases). CDR1 and CDR2 from the germline V gene are SGHDN and FVKESK. The CDR3 covers 15 residues. The V end was cut by 1 base, the J end by 4 bases, with 13 bases between. CDR3 sequence reads: CASSQAPRGGTEAFF. The CDR3 DNA reads TGTGCCAGCAGCCAAGCGCCCAGGGGTGGCACTGAAGCTTTCTTT.

V is TRBV15 and J is TRBJ2-3; TRBD1 agrees at 7 bases. CDR1 is LNHNV, CDR2 YYDKDF, per germline (reference sequence). The trim removed 3 bases at V and 5 bases at J, leaving 5 bases unmatched. This CDR3 contains 14 residues. In DNA, the CDR3 is TGTGCCACCAGCAGCGACAGGGTTCTAGATACGCAGTATTTT. Residues: CATSSDRVLDTQYF.

This clone has a single count. The rearrangement joins TRBV10-3 to TRBJ2-2; 7 positions match TRBD1. With 3 bases clipped from V and 2 bases from J, the junction kept 6 bases outside the gene matches. CDR3 size: 16 residues. Germline V gives CDR1 ENHRY, CDR2 SYGVKD. The CDR3 DNA follows: TGTGCCATCAGTGACCCCGGACAGGAAAACACCGGGGAGCTGTTTTTT. Protein: CAISDPGQENTGELFF.

This sequence joins TRBV6-1 and TRBJ2-7; D ambiguous. Germline CDR1 and CDR2: MNHNS and SASEGT. Trimming stripped 3 bases from V and 2 bases from J, with 5 bases between. CDR3 length: 12 residues. The chain's CDR3 is CASSEGAYEQYF. The CDR3 coding sequence is TGTGCCAGCAGTGAGGGCGCCTACGAGCAGTACTTC.

This clone was detected only once. The V gene is TRBV19, the J gene TRBJ1-3; no reliable D call. From germline, CDR1 is LNHDA and CDR2 SQIVND (reference sequence). Trimming pared 8 bases from V and 0 bases from J, leaving 8 bases between. The CDR3 loop spans 13 amino acids. CDR3 amino acids: CASPTYSGNTIYF. CDR3 in DNA: TGTGCCAGTCCAACTTACTCTGGAAACACCATATATTTT.

The V and J genes are TRBV11-3 and TRBJ2-1; weak D call: TRBD2 (6 bases). The CDR3 totals 13 residues. V lost 2 bases to trimming and J lost 10 bases, with 12 bases between them. Per the germline V gene, CDR1 is SGHNT and CDR2 is YENEEA. In nucleotides, the CDR3 is TGTGCCAGCAGCTTAACCGGGACTTACGAGCAGTTCTTC. Its translation: CASSLTGTYEQFF.

This sequence joins TRBV28 and TRBJ2-1; 9 bases are shared with TRBD2. Germline CDR1 MDHEN, CDR2 SYDVKM. This CDR3 region has 14 residues. The J segment lost 8 bases and the V segment lost 4 bases, leaving 6 bases of the junction unmatched. CDR3 nucleotides: TGTGCCAGCAGTTGGGGACTAGCTGGGCATGAGCAGTTCTTC. This translates into CASSWGLAGHEQFF.

The chain is built from TRBV6-5 and TRBJ2-3, with D possibly matching TRBD1 (5 bases). The CDR3 covers 15 residues. V was cut by 0 bases and J by 3 bases, with 10 bases left in between. Germline V CDR1 and CDR2: MNHEY, SVGAGI. CDR3 DNA sequence: TGTGCCAGCAGTTACTCGGCAGGGAATACAGATACGCAGTATTTT. As protein: CASSYSAGNTDTQYF.

J is TRBJ1-5 and V is TRBV19, with D possibly being TRBD1 (5 bases). The CDR3 is made up of 17 amino acids. V dropped 6 bases and J dropped 0 bases, with 18 bases sitting between them. Germline CDR1 reads LNHDA; CDR2 reads SQIVND (reference sequence). The CDR3 DNA follows: TGTGCCAGTAGCCACGGGAAGGGACCTAATAGCAATCAGCCCCAGCATTTT. This gives the protein CASSHGKGPNSNQPQHF.

This chain joins TRBV6-5 and TRBJ2-1; 8 bases are a match to TRBD1. CDR3 size: 14 residues. Germline-derived CDR1 and CDR2 are MNHEY and SVGAGI. V trimming: 8 bases; J trimming: 6 bases; junction bases outside the gene matches: 9. The CDR3 nucleotides read TGTGCCAGCCAACACGACAGGGGTTTCAATGAGCAGTTCTTC. Its translation: CASQHDRGFNEQFF.

The chain recombines TRBV19 with TRBJ1-5, with D hard to call. CDR1 and CDR2 from the germline V gene are LNHDA and SQIVND (reference sequence). Trimming cost V 4 bases and J 9 bases, with 10 bases left between them. The CDR3 is 12 residues long. CDR3 amino acids: CASSTTLWPQHF. CDR3 DNA sequence: TGTGCCAGTAGTACCACTTTGTGGCCCCAGCATTTT. The full variable domain, in which reference TRBV19 and TRBJ1-5 provide the parts outside the CDR3, is DGGITQSPKYLFRKEGQNVTLSCEQNLNHDAMYWYRQDPGQGLRLIYYSQIVNDFQKGDIAEGYSVSREKKESFPLTVTSAQKNPTAFYLCASSTTLWPQHFGDGTRLSIL.

The chain links TRBV9 to TRBJ2-7, with D unclear. CDR1 and CDR2 (germline): SGDLS, YYNGEE. The CDR3 runs to 14 residues. V was clipped by 0 bases and J by 2 bases, with 9 bases between them. CDR3 in amino acids: CASSVDVEAYEQYF. The CDR3 bases are TGTGCCAGCAGCGTAGACGTCGAAGCCTACGAGCAGTACTTC.

This clone was counted between two and nine times. J is TRBJ1-1 and V is TRBV9, with TRBD1 identical over 11 bases. Germline CDR1 is SGDLS and CDR2 is YYNGEE. The V gene end was trimmed by 1 base and the J gene end by 3 bases; junction bases not matched to a gene: 8. The CDR3 length is 17 residues. DNA for the CDR3: TGTGCCAGCAGCGTAAACCCGGGACAGGGGGAGTACACTGAAGCTTTCTTT. Translation: CASSVNPGQGEYTEAFF.

The chain joins TRBV27 to TRBJ2-3; 10 bases fit TRBD2. J was trimmed by 4 bases and V by 5 bases; bases with no gene match: 3. The germline CDR1 and CDR2 sequences are MNHEY and SMNVEV (reference sequence). CDR3 length: 14 residues. The CDR3 spells CASSQREGADTQYF. In DNA, the CDR3 is TGTGCCAGCAGTCAGCGGGAGGGTGCAGATACGCAGTATTTT.

V and J are TRBV5-4 and TRBJ2-6; a possible D gene is TRBD1 (5 bases). The V and J ends lost 4 bases and 2 bases respectively, with 10 bases between them. The CDR3 has 15 residues. From germline, CDR1 is SGHNT and CDR2 YYREEE (reference sequence). In DNA form, the CDR3 reads TGTGCCAGCAGCCCAAGGGGCACTGGGGCCAACGTCCTGACTTTC. This translates into CASSPRGTGANVLTF.

This clone was seen a single time. The rearrangement joins TRBV14 to TRBJ1-1; no clear D gene. The CDR3 runs to 13 residues. CDR1 is SGHDN, CDR2 FVKESK, per germline. The V end was cut by 5 bases, the J end by 0 bases, with 7 bases between. DNA of the CDR3: TGTGCCAGCAGCGATGGCCTGAACACTGAAGCTTTCTTT. This translates into CASSDGLNTEAFF.

The gene calls are TRBV7-8 and TRBJ2-3; D is unclear. The CDR3 is 13 residues long. Germline assignment: CDR1 SGHVS and CDR2 FQNEAQ. Between the trimmed V and J ends, which lost 5 bases and 1 base, there was a span of 7 bases. Written as DNA, the CDR3 is TGTGCCAGCAGCCCCCCCGGCACAGATACGCAGTATTTT. Translation: CASSPPGTDTQYF.

The chain recombines TRBV5-4 with TRBJ1-1; D possibly corresponds to TRBD1 (6 bases). This CDR3 has 14 residues. Trimming took off 5 bases at V and 1 base at J, with 12 bases between the two ends. Germline V gene data show CDR1 as SGHNT and CDR2 as YYREEE (reference sequence). CDR3 in amino acids: CASSPPGQNTEAFF. Written as DNA, the CDR3 is TGTGCCAGCAGTCCACCGGGACAGAACACTGAAGCTTTCTTT.

The chain employs TRBV30 and TRBJ1-1, with 9 bases that match TRBD1. With V trimmed by 5 bases and J by 1 base, 5 bases remained unmatched. Germline lookup yields CDR1 GTSNPN and CDR2 SVGIG (reference sequence). The CDR3 has 14 amino acids. CDR3 sequence (DNA): TGTGCCTGGGACCCGGACAGGGGGAACACTGAAGCTTTCTTT. It specifies CAWDPDRGNTEAFF.

This chain links TRBV6-5 with TRBJ1-2; D unresolved. The V end lost 5 bases, the J end lost 1 base, and 5 bases lay between the germline ends. Germline V gives CDR1 MNHEY, CDR2 SVGAGI. The CDR3 sequence is 12 residues long. Here the CDR3 DNA reads TGTGCCAGCAGTCCCCTTAACTATGGCTACACCTTC. Encoded protein: CASSPLNYGYTF.

This chain connects TRBV2 to TRBJ2-2, with 7 positions matching TRBD1. This CDR3 comprises 15 residues. Germline CDR1 and CDR2: SNHLY and FYNNEI. After removal of 8 bases from V and 0 bases from J, the junction contained 6 bases not matched to a gene. CDR3 region: CASLKGTANTGELFF. CDR3 in DNA: TGTGCCAGCTTAAAGGGGACAGCGAACACCGGGGAGCTGTTTTTT.

The chain carries TRBV7-2 and TRBJ2-3, with D perhaps TRBD2 (6 bases). V lost 5 bases and J 6 bases, leaving 15 bases between the germline ends. The CDR3 length is 14 residues. Germline CDR1 SGHTA, CDR2 FQGNSA. CDR3 sequence: CASSQRLDLDTQYF. CDR3 nucleotides: TGTGCCAGCAGCCAGCGACTAGACTTGGATACGCAGTATTTT.

The V call is TRBV27, the J call TRBJ2-1; 10 positions agree with TRBD1. Germline V gives CDR1 MNHEY, CDR2 SMNVEV (reference sequence). The ends lost 4 bases at V and 6 bases at J; junction bases unmatched: 18. The CDR3 loop spans 19 amino acids. CDR3 sequence reads: CASSSTGTGVGTRSNEQFF. The CDR3 DNA follows: TGTGCCAGCAGTTCAACCGGGACAGGGGTCGGGACCCGTTCCAATGAGCAGTTCTTC.

The chain joins TRBV7-2 to TRBJ2-3, with D possibly matching TRBD2 (6 bases). V shed 1 base and J shed 6 bases, with 8 bases lying between them. This CDR3 contains 13 residues. CDR1 is SGHTA, CDR2 FQGNSA, per germline. The CDR3 sequence: CASSLGLVDTQYF. The DNA for the CDR3 is TGTGCCAGCAGCTTAGGACTAGTGGATACGCAGTATTTT.

The genes are TRBV6-6 and TRBJ2-7; 9 positions match TRBD2. Germline CDR1 and CDR2: MNHNY and SVGAGI (reference sequence). This CDR3 comprises 18 residues. The V gene end was trimmed by 5 bases and the J gene end by 2 bases; junction bases not matched to a gene: 16. The CDR3 reads CASSLQGGSGGLTYEQYF. Written as DNA, the CDR3 is TGTGCCAGCAGTCTCCAGGGGGGTAGCGGGGGTCTAACCTACGAGCAGTACTTC.

The V gene is TRBV7-8, the J gene TRBJ1-3; 7 bases are a match to TRBD1. After removal of 4 bases from V and 7 bases from J, the junction contained 4 bases not matched to a gene. CDR3 length: 13 amino acids. CDR1 and CDR2 (germline): SGHVS, FQNEAQ. In nucleotides, the CDR3 is TGTGCCAGCAGCTCGACAGGGTGGAACACCATATATTTT. It codes for CASSSTGWNTIYF.

The chain has TRBV10-3 and TRBJ2-7, with a possible D match to TRBD1 (5 bases). This CDR3 has 12 residues. CDR1 ENHRY and CDR2 SYGVKD come from the germline V gene. Trimming cost V 2 bases and J 5 bases, with 7 bases left between them. The CDR3 spells CAISETGDEQYF. The DNA for the CDR3 is TGTGCCATCAGTGAGACAGGAGACGAGCAGTACTTC.

The chain joins TRBV14 to TRBJ1-5, with 11 bases that match TRBD1. This CDR3 has 19 amino acids. With 0 bases clipped from V and 2 bases from J, the junction kept 9 bases outside the gene matches. CDR1 and CDR2 (germline): SGHDN, FVKESK. The CDR3 sequence: CASSQDAGQGAGGNQPQHF. CDR3 sequence (DNA): TGTGCCAGCAGCCAAGATGCAGGACAGGGGGCAGGGGGCAATCAGCCCCAGCATTTT.

This clone came up once. The DNA of the CDR3 is TGCAGTGCTAGAGTCGGTGGTGAGCAGTTCTTC. Translated, it gives CSARVGGEQFF. The rearrangement uses TRBV20-1 and TRBJ2-1; D not resolved. This CDR3 region has 11 residues. Trimming took 1 base from V and 9 from J, leaving 7 bases between them. Germline CDR1 DFQATT, CDR2 SNEGSKA (reference sequence).

The gene calls are TRBV24-1 and TRBJ1-5; no reliable D call. The length of the CDR3 is 13 residues. Germline V gives CDR1 KGHDR, CDR2 SFDVKD. The V end lost 1 base, the J end lost 4 bases, and 4 bases lay between the germline ends. CDR3 DNA: TGTGCCACCAGTGATTTACCGAATCAGCCCCAGCATTTT. Amino acids: CATSDLPNQPQHF.